The rows below give T cell receptor beta chains drawn from one sample of a study of T-cell reconstitution after alpha-beta-depleted transplantation in children. TCRdb fed the PCR reads into MiXCR, producing one record per CDR3 protein. The sample comprises hundreds of thousands of distinct CDR3 sequences, about 15% of which are singletons, and 0.9% to 1.2% rests with the top ten. Sequences were derived from PBMCs from the stem cell graft donor, sampled from the stem cell graft. These receptors all stem from a human donor who donated a stem cell graft to a child with acute myeloid leukemia. The CDR3 runs from the conserved cysteine through the conserved F or W. A D gene is named only where the DNA matches it firmly.

d_call | v_call | cdr3_aa
. | TRBV6-1 | CASRSGLLSGANVLTF
. | TRBV12-3/TRBV12-4 | CASTPVGLANVLTF
. | TRBV25-1 | CATTHGGLPQHEQFF
. | TRBV5-1 | CASSLALDEQFF
. | TRBV5-1 | CASSFGGEGGGGNTIYF
. | TRBV10-3 | CAISETGSGTNGYTF
. | TRBV4-3 | CASSQSNRPNQPQHF
TRBD2 | TRBV29-1 | CSVVAGPGGADTQYF
. | TRBV12-3/TRBV12-4 | CASSFNTEAFF
. | TRBV6-5 | CASSYIRAQETQYF
. | TRBV7-2 | CASSPQQGPNQPQHF
. | TRBV6-5 | CASKTGYNEQFF
. | TRBV20-1 | CSARDLGSWDRTDTQYF
TRBD2 | TRBV14 | CASSHLFGTSKETQYF
. | TRBV4-3 | CASSQSPGLRDEQYF
. | TRBV12-3/TRBV12-4 | CASGDRDSGANVLTF
. | TRBV7-2 | CASSSRAAGYQPQHF